Listed below are T cell receptor beta chains from one sample, sequenced in a study of blood T cells in healthy people across ages. Each CDR3 protein is one row after TCRdb ran MiXCR on the 5' RACE reads. The repertoire has roughly 680,000 distinct CDR3 sequences, 20% to 25% of them found once; the top ten carry roughly 3.7%. Sequences were obtained from blood. The receptors shown here come from a man aged 70 or older in good health. CDR3s include the opening cysteine and the closing phenylalanine or tryptophan. A D gene is named only where the DNA matches it firmly. The size of a clone is reported for some rows only, either as once, few or many, or as a class for expanded clones.

TRBV23-1,TRBD2,TRBJ2-1,-,CASPLIGTSGYNEQFF,TGCGCCAGCCCGCTGATCGGGACTAGCGGCTACAATGAGCAGTTCTTC
TRBV6-5,-,TRBJ2-3,-,CASSFGAGSWRDTQYF,TGTGCCAGCAGTTTTGGGGCAGGGTCCTGGAGAGATACGCAGTATTTT
TRBV5-5,TRBD2,TRBJ2-1,few,CASSPTGLAGGGDNEQFF,TGTGCCAGCAGCCCTACTGGACTAGCGGGAGGTGGGGACAATGAGCAGTTCTTC
TRBV18,-,TRBJ1-1,few,CASSPSTRLAFF,TGTGCCAGCTCACCGTCGACTCGCCTAGCTTTCTTT
TRBV20-1,-,TRBJ2-1,-,CSAREQDLSYNEQFF,TGCAGTGCTAGGGAACAGGACCTCTCCTACAATGAGCAGTTCTTC
TRBV14,-,TRBJ2-1,few,CASSYGDTKQFF,TGTGCCAGCAGCTATGGGGACACAAAGCAGTTCTTC
TRBV5-1,TRBD2,TRBJ2-3,-,CASRAGTSGISTDTQYF,TGCGCCAGCAGGGCCGGGACTAGCGGTATTAGCACAGATACGCAGTATTTT
TRBV7-2,TRBD1,TRBJ1-6,-,CASRPGQGQYNSPLHF,TGTGCCAGCAGGCCAGGACAGGGACAGTATAATTCACCCCTCCACTTT
TRBV20-1,TRBD1,TRBJ1-2,-,CSAAYTGEANYGYTF,TGCAGTGCTGCGTATACAGGGGAAGCTAACTATGGCTACACCTTC
TRBV20-1,TRBD2,TRBJ2-5,few,CSARLAGTQYF,TGCAGTGCCAGACTAGCGGGGACCCAGTACTTC
TRBV19,TRBD1,TRBJ2-1,-,CASSIDRATYNEQFF,TGTGCCAGTAGTATCGACAGGGCGACCTACAATGAGCAGTTCTTC
TRBV6-1,-,TRBJ2-5,-,CASSEAYSRETQYF,TGTGCCAGCAGTGAAGCGTACAGTCGAGAGACCCAGTACTTC
TRBV14,-,TRBJ2-5,-,CASSRMTGGRGGQETQYF,TGTGCCAGCAGCCGGATGACTGGCGGGAGAGGGGGCCAAGAGACCCAGTACTTC
TRBV5-1,TRBD2,TRBJ2-1,-,CASSFGRATYNEQFF,TGCGCCAGCAGCTTCGGGAGGGCCACATACAATGAGCAGTTCTTC
TRBV6-5,-,TRBJ2-1,few,CASTTTWSGANEQFF,TGTGCCAGCACTACAACCTGGAGTGGGGCCAATGAGCAGTTCTTC
TRBV20-1,TRBD2,TRBJ2-3,-,CSAKREGHSDTQYF,TGCAGTGCAAAGCGGGAGGGCCACTCAGATACGCAGTATTTT
TRBV29-1,TRBD2,TRBJ2-5,-,CSVEAPGGLAGEETQYF,TGCAGCGTTGAAGCCCCAGGCGGACTAGCGGGAGAAGAGACCCAGTACTTC
TRBV27,TRBD2,TRBJ2-7,few,CASSPLELAGKTYEQYF,TGTGCCAGCAGTCCACTTGAGCTAGCGGGAAAAACCTACGAGCAGTACTTC
TRBV4-3,-,TRBJ1-5,-,CASSQDERNQPQHF,TGCGCCAGCAGCCAAGACGAACGGAATCAGCCCCAGCATTTT
TRBV27,TRBD1,TRBJ2-5,-,CASSLFGQGASTKTQYF,TGTGCCAGCAGTTTATTTGGGCAGGGGGCTTCCACGAAGACCCAGTACTTC
TRBV7-9,-,TRBJ1-4,-,CASSLVGPGEKLFF,TGTGCCAGCAGCTTAGTTGGGCCGGGAGAAAAACTGTTTTTT
TRBV4-1,TRBD2,TRBJ2-2,few,CASSQDRGRALTGELFF,TGCGCCAGCAGCCAAGATCGCGGGAGGGCTTTGACCGGGGAGCTGTTTTTT
TRBV24-1,-,TRBJ2-2,many,CATSDSTRNQIGELFF,TGTGCCACCAGTGACTCGACTAGGAATCAGATCGGGGAGCTGTTTTTT
TRBV9,-,TRBJ2-5,-,CASSVGGPGQQETQYF,TGTGCCAGCAGCGTAGGCGGGCCAGGACAACAAGAGACCCAGTACTTC
TRBV14,-,TRBJ2-4,few,CASSQGGYLAKNIQYF,TGTGCCAGCAGCCAAGGGGGGTATCTAGCCAAAAACATTCAGTACTTC
TRBV6-4,TRBD1,TRBJ1-1,-,CASRRRGTENTEAFF,TGTGCCAGCAGAAGGAGGGGGACAGAGAACACTGAAGCTTTCTTT
TRBV21-1,-,TRBJ2-6,few,CASSHMSSGANVLTF,TGTGCCAGCAGCCACATGAGCTCTGGGGCCAACGTCCTGACTTTC
TRBV6-1,TRBD1,TRBJ2-7,few,CASSRDSGSNGVYEQYF,TGTGCCAGCAGTCGGGACAGTGGATCCAATGGCGTATACGAGCAGTACTTC
TRBV20-1,-,TRBJ2-1,-,CSARASAMGANEQFF,TGCAGTGCTAGAGCGTCGGCTATGGGAGCAAATGAGCAGTTCTTC
TRBV3-1,-,TRBJ1-1,few,CASSQGRRTEAFF,TGTGCCAGCAGCCAGGGGCGCCGGACTGAAGCTTTCTTT
TRBV9,TRBD2,TRBJ2-1,few,CASSVGTSGDYEQCF,TGTGCCAGCAGCGTAGGGACTAGCGGGGACTACGAGCAGTGCTTC
TRBV5-1,-,TRBJ2-7,-,CASSLGVAPTYEQYF,TGCGCCAGCAGCTTGGGGGTAGCGCCAACCTACGAGCAGTACTTC
TRBV20-1,-,TRBJ2-2,few,CSARDGKGPPNTGELFF,TGCAGTGCTAGAGATGGAAAGGGGCCACCGAACACCGGGGAGCTGTTTTTT
TRBV9,TRBD1,TRBJ1-3,-,CASSTWTGGNSGNTIYF,TGTGCCAGCAGCACCTGGACAGGGGGAAATTCTGGAAACACCATATATTTT
TRBV20-1,TRBD1,TRBJ1-1,few,CSASPAGGTEAFF,TGCAGTGCCTCGCCCGCAGGGGGCACTGAAGCTTTCTTT
TRBV7-2,-,TRBJ2-7,-,CASSLERRNYEQYF,TGTGCCAGCAGCTTAGAGCGGCGCAACTACGAGCAGTACTTC
TRBV5-1,TRBD1,TRBJ1-1,-,CASSLDRGGEAFF,TGCGCCAGCAGCTTGGACAGGGGAGGTGAAGCTTTCTTT
TRBV28,TRBD1,TRBJ1-4,few,CTSRPTGTVYEKLFF,TGCACCAGCAGGCCGACAGGGACGGTGTATGAAAAACTGTTTTTT
TRBV5-1,TRBD1,TRBJ2-7,-,CASSEDRGLGEQYF,TGCGCCAGCAGCGAGGACAGGGGGCTTGGCGAGCAGTACTTC
TRBV5-1,-,TRBJ2-5,few,CASSLEGRPTETQYF,TGCGCCAGCAGCTTGGAGGGGAGGCCCACAGAGACCCAGTACTTC
TRBV12-3/TRBV12-4,-,TRBJ2-1,-,CASSLDGGGEQFF,TGTGCCAGCAGTTTAGACGGGGGCGGGGAGCAGTTCTTC
TRBV3-1,-,TRBJ1-1,-,CASSKGVMNTEAFF,TGTGCCAGCAGCAAAGGGGTAATGAACACTGAAGCTTTCTTT
TRBV7-9,-,TRBJ2-1,-,CASSLVGGYDEQFF,TGTGCCAGCAGCTTAGTAGGGGGTTACGATGAGCAGTTCTTC
TRBV7-9,-,TRBJ2-1,-,CASSKNDRYNEQFF,TGTGCCAGCAGCAAAAACGACAGATACAATGAGCAGTTCTTC
TRBV5-1,TRBD1,TRBJ2-1,-,CASSTGDRYNEQFF,TGCGCCAGCAGCACCGGGGACAGGTACAATGAGCAGTTCTTC
TRBV7-2,TRBD2,TRBJ2-1,few,CASSPFLTSGDEQLF,TGTGCCAGCAGCCCGTTTTTGACTAGCGGCGATGAGCAGCTCTTC
TRBV27,TRBD1,TRBJ2-7,-,CASSPLTGDSYEQYF,TGTGCCAGCAGTCCGCTGACAGGGGACTCCTACGAGCAGTACTTC
TRBV3-1,TRBD2,TRBJ2-4,-,CASSPGLAGGPLNIQYF,TGTGCCAGCAGCCCGGGACTAGCGGGAGGGCCATTGAACATTCAGTACTTC
TRBV20-1,-,TRBJ2-7,-,CSAAGGRRGYEQYF,TGCAGTGCCGCCGGAGGCCGGAGGGGCTACGAGCAGTACTTC